This T cell receptor (beta chain) came from a study of metastatic and nonmetastatic thyroid tumors. Until they underwent thyroid surgery, no patient had received any treatment. Original processing notes: A papillary thyroid cancer distant-metastasis classifier was built from CDR3 differences across clinicopathological groups. TCRdb ran MiXCR on the PCR reads. TCRdb, not the original authors, processed these V and J calls. The repertoire holds roughly 71,000 clones, with 18% as singletons. V gave up 5 bases and J gave up 9 bases; unmatched junction bases: 12. The CDR3 is made up of 16 amino acids. Germline-derived CDR1 and CDR2 are SGHDT and YYEEEE.

The specimen sequenced was blood. The rearrangement links TRBV5-6 to TRBJ2-3; 13 nucleotides agree with TRBD2. The TCR comes from a female donor with papillary thyroid cancer or a benign thyroid nodule (not recorded which). Some clones in this sample may be carry-over from other donors' samples. As DNA, the CDR3 is TGTGCCAGCAGAAAGAGGACTAGCGGGAGCCTCGAAACGCAGTATTTT. Its translation is CASRKRTSGSLETQYF. The full variable domain, in which reference TRBV5-6 and TRBJ2-3 provide the parts outside the CDR3, is DAGVTQSPTHLIKTRGQQVTLRCSPKSGHDTVSWYQQALGQGPQFIFQYYEEEERQRGNFPDRFSGHQFPNYSSELNVNALLLGDSALYLCASRKRTSGSLETQYFGPGTRLTVL.